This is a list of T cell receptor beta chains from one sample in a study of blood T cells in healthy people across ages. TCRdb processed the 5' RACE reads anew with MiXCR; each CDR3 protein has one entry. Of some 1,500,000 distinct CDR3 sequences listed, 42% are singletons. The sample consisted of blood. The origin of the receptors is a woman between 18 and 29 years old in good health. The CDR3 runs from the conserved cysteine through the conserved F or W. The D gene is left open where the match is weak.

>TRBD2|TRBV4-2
CASSQGTSGIVGQNIQYF
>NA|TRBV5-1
CASSLGPLATNEKLFF
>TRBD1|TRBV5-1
CASSGQGASGTEAFF
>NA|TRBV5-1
CASSPNLGVQPYEQYF
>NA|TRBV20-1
CSARDFTEYGYTF
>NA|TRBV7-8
CASSFLMRGGAEAFF
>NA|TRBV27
CASSRGVALSDTQYF
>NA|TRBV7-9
CASRGRPDEQFF
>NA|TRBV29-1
CSVVVSGVTDTQYF
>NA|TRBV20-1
CSAIPPYGTMNTEAFF
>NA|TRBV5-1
CASSLGDTTNQPQHF
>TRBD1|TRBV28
CASSLQGASGYTF
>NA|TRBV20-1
CSARDPRVNTDTQYF
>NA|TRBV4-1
CASSQDPAGWNYGYTF
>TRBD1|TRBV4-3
CASSQLQGASSYEQYF
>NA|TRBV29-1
CSVGPLSRYNEQFF
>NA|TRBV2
CASSAERHSNQPQHF
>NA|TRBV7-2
CASSSNRVGQPQHF
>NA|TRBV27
CASGTPFRRSTDTQYF
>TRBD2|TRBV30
CACTLAGGPDTQYF
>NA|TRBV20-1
CSARGLAQPQHF
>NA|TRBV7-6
CASSSQGLPLNTEAFF
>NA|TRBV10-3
CAISPRESHNEQFF
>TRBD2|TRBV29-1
CSTMGGPHLFHEQYF
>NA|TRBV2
CASSGAGTGNTGELFF
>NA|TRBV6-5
CASSYTGSGYTF
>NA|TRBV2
CASIPPVFRETQYF